The 18 T cell receptor beta chains listed next were all sequenced from one sample in a study of control samples from healthy donors and cancer patients. Generated by immunoSEQ multiplex PCR, the TCRdb table keeps only in-frame clones and is missing some. The table records 100,000 to 120,000 clones, roughly 90% of them present only once. Sequencing was done on a sample of PBMCs. These receptors all stem from a woman aged 60 to 75 with lung cancer.

The chain links TRBV4-2 to TRBJ2-4; D is undetermined. Trimming pared 0 bases from V and 7 bases from J, leaving 19 bases between. CDR3 size: 17 residues. Germline lookup yields CDR1 LGHNA and CDR2 YNFKEQ. The chain's CDR3 is CASSQDRFDPVGNIQYF. In DNA form, the CDR3 reads TGTGCCAGCAGCCAAGATCGGTTCGACCCCGTGGGGAACATTCAGTACTTC.

The chain links TRBV9 to TRBJ1-1, with D perhaps matching TRBD1 (5 bases). Germline CDR1 reads SGDLS; CDR2 reads YYNGEE. Trimming shortened V by 1 base and J by 4 bases, and 8 bases separated the two germline ends. CDR3 length: 13 residues. CDR3 sequence reads: CASSVLDSTEAFF. The CDR3, as DNA: TGTGCCAGCAGCGTATTAGACAGCACTGAAGCTTTCTTT.

The chain uses TRBV19 and TRBJ1-3; no definite D call. Germline CDR1 reads LNHDA; CDR2 reads SQIVND (reference sequence). This CDR3 contains 16 residues. V was shortened by 5 bases and J by 0 bases, with 14 bases between the two germline ends. The CDR3 here is CASSRAPDSSGNTIYF. In DNA, the CDR3 is TGTGCCAGTAGTCGCGCACCGGACTCCTCTGGAAACACCATATATTTT.

The genes are TRBV11-2 and TRBJ2-7; D remains unclear. The length of the CDR3 is 15 residues. Germline V CDR1 and CDR2: SGHAT, FQNNGV. V lost 5 bases, J lost 0 bases, and 14 bases lay in between. CDR3 residues: CASSAIRLGSYEQYF. Written as DNA, the CDR3 is TGTGCCAGCAGCGCGATACGACTCGGCTCCTACGAGCAGTACTTC.

This clone was found once. The chain has TRBV18 and TRBJ1-2, with 7 bases matching TRBD1. The ends lost 2 bases at V and 7 bases at J; junction bases unmatched: 13. The CDR3 is made up of 16 amino acids. The germline V gene has CDR1 KGHSH and CDR2 LQKENI. The CDR3: CASSPKDRHRGGGYTF. The CDR3 DNA is TGTGCCAGCTCACCAAAGGACCGCCACAGGGGCGGTGGCTACACCTTC.

In its sample, this clone was seen a few times. The chain links TRBV29-1 to TRBJ1-1; no reliable D call. The germline V and J ends were trimmed by 4 bases and 3 bases, with 9 bases remaining between them. The germline V gene has CDR1 SQVTM and CDR2 ANQGSEA. This CDR3 comprises 12 residues. CDR3 nucleotides: TGCAGCGTTGGTTCAACCTACACTGAAGCTTTCTTT. Translation gives CSVGSTYTEAFF.

This clone appeared a few times. This chain connects TRBV5-6 to TRBJ1-2, with D unclear. CDR3 length equals 13 residues. Trimming cost V 0 bases and J 4 bases, with 7 bases left between them. CDR1 and CDR2 (germline): SGHDT, YYEEEE. This CDR3 reads CASSLGEPYGYTF. The CDR3 DNA reads TGTGCCAGCAGCTTGGGGGAGCCCTATGGCTACACCTTC.

The chain is built from TRBV19 and TRBJ1-3, with TRBD1 identical over 7 bases. With V trimmed by 4 bases and J by 4 bases, 10 bases remained unmatched. This CDR3 has 16 residues. CDR1 and CDR2 (germline): LNHDA, SQIVND (reference sequence). This CDR3 is CASSTRQGKEGNTIYF. CDR3 coding DNA: TGTGCCAGTAGTACTCGACAGGGAAAAGAAGGAAACACCATATATTTT.

The chain recombines TRBV30 with TRBJ2-1, with 7 bases aligning to TRBD2. V dropped 4 bases and J dropped 1; count of bases not matched to a gene: 4. The V gene's germline CDR1 is GTSNPN and CDR2 SVGIG (reference sequence). The CDR3 sequence is 14 residues long. The CDR3 loop reads CAWTWGGSYNEQFF. The CDR3 DNA sequence: TGTGCCTGGACCTGGGGGGGATCCTACAATGAGCAGTTCTTC.

The CDR3 protein is CASKGPTQGSGNTIYF. The CDR3 DNA follows: TGTGCCAGTAAGGGCCCAACACAGGGATCTGGAAACACCATATATTTT. V and J are TRBV19 and TRBJ1-3, with D tentatively TRBD1 (6 bases). With 7 bases removed from V and 1 base from J, the gap between germline ends came to 17 bases. The length of the CDR3 is 16 residues. Germline V gene data show CDR1 as LNHDA and CDR2 as SQIVND (reference sequence).

The chain joins TRBV19 to TRBJ2-2; D ambiguous. Between the trimmed V and J ends, which lost 3 bases and 1 base, there was a span of 9 bases. This CDR3 spans 15 amino acids. Germline V gene sequence: CDR1 LNHDA, CDR2 SQIVND (reference sequence). The CDR3 protein is CASSIMWLNTGELFF. The CDR3 nucleotides read TGTGCCAGTAGTATCATGTGGTTGAACACCGGGGAGCTGTTTTTT. The variable domain in full, completed from reference TRBV19 and TRBJ2-2, reads DGGITQSPKYLFRKEGQNVTLSCEQNLNHDAMYWYRQDPGQGLRLIYYSQIVNDFQKGDIAEGYSVSREKKESFPLTVTSAQKNPTAFYLCASSIMWLNTGELFFGEGSRLTVL.

This chain connects TRBV11-2 to TRBJ2-7, with a possible D match to TRBD1 (5 bases). Per the germline V gene, CDR1 is SGHAT and CDR2 is FQNNGV. V was clipped by 5 bases and J by 1 base, with 18 bases between them. This CDR3 has 16 residues. CDR3: CASSPQLGHLSYEQYF. CDR3 bases: TGTGCCAGCAGCCCCCAGCTCGGACACTTATCCTACGAGCAGTACTTC.

This chain links TRBV7-3 with TRBJ2-1, with 7 bases aligning to TRBD1. V lost 5 bases and J lost 8; bases outside the gene matches: 6. The CDR3 totals 13 residues. CDR1 is SGHTA, CDR2 FQGTGA, per germline. In DNA form, the CDR3 reads TGTGCCAGCAGCCGAGACAGGGTCGATGAGCAGTTCTTC. It translates to CASSRDRVDEQFF.

The rearrangement joins TRBV9 to TRBJ2-2, with D possibly being TRBD1 (5 bases). The ends were cut back, 4 bases at V and 7 bases at J, with 14 bases in the middle. Germline values: CDR1 SGDLS, CDR2 YYNGEE. The CDR3 loop spans 14 amino acids. The CDR3 nucleotides are TGTGCCAGCAGCCAAACCCCAGGGATCGGGGAGCTGTTTTTT. Amino acids: CASSQTPGIGELFF.

V usage is TRBV4-1 and J usage is TRBJ1-1, with TRBD1 identical over 7 bases. Germline CDR1 MGHRA, CDR2 YSYEKL. This CDR3 has 19 amino acids. J lost 0 bases, V lost 2 bases, and 15 bases had no gene match. DNA of the CDR3: TGCGCCAGCAGCCAACCCTCCGACAGGGTAGGGTCTCTGAACACTGAAGCTTTCTTT. Its protein product is CASSQPSDRVGSLNTEAFF.

The V and J genes are TRBV7-9 and TRBJ1-4, with D tentatively TRBD1 (5 bases). The V gene lost 5 bases and the J gene lost 7 bases, with 11 bases spanning the gap. This CDR3 comprises 13 residues. CDR1 and CDR2 (germline): SEHNR, FQNEAQ (reference sequence). The CDR3 DNA is TGTGCCAGCAGCCGCAGGGTCGGTGAAAAACTGTTTTTT. Translation gives CASSRRVGEKLFF.

The chain recombines TRBV7-2 with TRBJ2-5, with 11 bases that match TRBD2. Per germline, CDR1 SGHTA and CDR2 FQGNSA. V shed 3 bases, J shed 5 bases, and the junction held 5 bases outside the gene matches. CDR3 length equals 15 residues. The CDR3 nucleotides read TGTGCCAGCAGCTTGCTAGCGGGGGGAGGGGAGACCCAGTACTTC. Its protein is CASSLLAGGGETQYF.

The genes are TRBV5-1 and TRBJ1-5, with a weak D call TRBD1 (5 bases). The CDR3 covers 15 residues. Germline CDR1 SGHRS, CDR2 YFSETQ. Trimming took 0 bases from V and 0 from J, leaving 7 bases between them. The chain's CDR3 is CASSLGQTSNQPQHF. CDR3 coding DNA: TGCGCCAGCAGCTTGGGACAGACTAGCAATCAGCCCCAGCATTTT.